This T cell receptor beta chain was recovered during a study of T cell changes during pregnancy in multiple sclerosis. Assay: immunoSEQ multiplex PCR; the TCRdb copy retains only in-frame clones and omits some. In the table there are about 80,000 clones, just over 90% of which are singletons. The V and J ends lost 0 bases and 1 base, in that order; junction bases with no gene match: 1. CDR3 length equals 15 residues. The sample in question was peripheral blood, obtained before pregnancy. The sequence came from a female donor with multiple sclerosis, enrolled in a pregnancy study. The gene calls are TRBV23-1 and TRBJ2-3; TRBD2 agrees at 7 bases. TRBV23-1 is annotated as an ORF whose role is uncertain. The CDR3 DNA sequence: TGCGCCAGCAGTCAATCGGGGAGGGGCACAGATACGCAGTATTTT. Its protein is CASSQSGRGTDTQYF.